This T cell receptor beta chain was sequenced for a study of blood T cell repertoires in COVID-19. Study in general: T cells, B-cell-depleted T cells, or PBMCs supplied cDNA or gDNA.

Sequencing used immunoSEQ multiplex PCR; TCRdb keeps in-frame clones, though not all of them. This table has more than 200,000 clones, approximately 80% appearing once. This receptor was obtained from a man between 60 and 75 years old with acute or convalescent COVID-19. The sample comprised peripheral blood.

CDR3 DNA: TGTGCCAGCAGCCAAGAAAGGACAGGATGGGAGACCGAAAATGAAAAACTGTTTTTT. It yields the protein CASSQERTGWETENEKLFF. V gene TRBV4-2 combines with J gene TRBJ1-4, with 7 bases that match TRBD1. The J segment lost 5 bases and the V segment lost 0 bases, leaving 15 bases of the junction unmatched. CDR3 length equals 19 residues. Germline V gene data show CDR1 as LGHNA and CDR2 as YNFKEQ.